There are a few counts of the clone carrying this T cell receptor (beta chain). The antigen is unknown. The data derive from a study of T cell responses to AZD1222 COVID-19 vaccine. Germline lookup yields CDR1 ENHRY and CDR2 SYGVKD. V lost 8 bases, J lost 3 bases, and 5 bases stayed unmatched. The CDR3 is 14 amino acids. Study-wide results and limits: Baseline seropositives among AZD1222 recipients totaled only 5 to 7. Spike was spanned by vaccine-associated CD4 TCRs, which were dominant at 160-218 and 743-854.

Sequencing was performed with immunoSEQ multiplex PCR; in TCRdb, only in-frame clones are kept and a portion is missing. The sample includes about 120,000 clones, around 90% of them seen just once. The V call is TRBV10-3, the J call TRBJ1-5; 9 bases match TRBD1. Sequenced material: peripheral blood, taken on day 0 of AZD1222 vaccination. The TCR was taken from an adult in good health. CDR3 nucleotides: TGTGCCATCGGACAGGGGCCGGTCAATCAGCCCCAGCATTTT. Its protein product is CAIGQGPVNQPQHF.